The rows below give T cell receptor beta chains drawn from one sample of a study of control samples from healthy donors and cancer patients. Profiling relied on immunoSEQ multiplex PCR, and the TCRdb table lists in-frame clones only, not all of them. The table lists around 99,000 clones, approximately 90% of them singletons. Sequenced material: blood. The origin of the receptors is a human donor in good health. The donor label of this sample is uncertain. The CDR3 runs from the conserved cysteine through the conserved F or W. The D gene is left open where the match is weak. Clone size is shown for a subset of rows, as once, few, many or a class of expanded clone.

CDR3 DNA	CDR3 protein	J gene	clone size	D gene	V gene
TGTGCCAGCTCCACTCTACAATGGGGCACAGATACGCAGTATTTT	CASSTLQWGTDTQYF	TRBJ2-3	-	-	TRBV28
TGTGCCAGCAGCCGAGGGGAATCTGGGGCCAACGTCCTGACTTTC	CASSRGESGANVLTF	TRBJ2-6	few	-	TRBV11-3
TGTGCCAGCAGCTTAGCCCCAGGGATGAACACTGAAGCTTTCTTT	CASSLAPGMNTEAFF	TRBJ1-1	-	-	TRBV11-2
TGTGCCAGCAGTTTTGCGCCCACTCTGAGGGACAAGCAGTACTTC	CASSFAPTLRDKQYF	TRBJ2-7	-	-	TRBV28
TGCGCCAGCAGCGGAAGAGAAGGGGAAAAACTGTTTTTT	CASSGREGEKLFF	TRBJ1-4	-	-	TRBV5-1
TGTGCCGGATCCGGGACAGGGGTATACGAGCAGTACTTC	CAGSGTGVYEQYF	TRBJ2-7	-	TRBD1	TRBV6-5
TGTGCCAGCAGCCAAGGAGGGGCGGGCACCGGGGAGCTGTTTTTT	CASSQGGAGTGELFF	TRBJ2-2	-	-	TRBV3-1/TRBV3-2
TGCGCCAGCAGCTTGAACCTGGGGCTTACCTCTGGGGCCAACGTCCTGACTTTC	CASSLNLGLTSGANVLTF	TRBJ2-6	once	-	TRBV5-1
TGTGCCAGCAGCGCTCAAGGAGGGGGTAATTCACCCCTCCACTTT	CASSAQGGGNSPLHF	TRBJ1-6	-	-	TRBV9
TGTGCCATCACCTTAGGGGCTGGGGATGGCTACACCTTC	CAITLGAGDGYTF	TRBJ1-2	-	-	TRBV10-3
TGTGCCAGCAGGCCAGATGGGCCAGGGGGCAATGAGCAGTTCTTC	CASRPDGPGGNEQFF	TRBJ2-1	-	TRBD1	TRBV6-6
TGTGCCAGCAGCTTAAGCCGGGACACCATATATTTT	CASSLSRDTIYF	TRBJ1-3	-	-	TRBV7-2
TGTGCCAGCAGCCCACCTCCGGGGGCAAGCAATCAGCCCCAGCATTTT	CASSPPPGASNQPQHF	TRBJ1-5	-	-	TRBV28
TGTGCCAGTAATGCCGGGACAGGTAGACACGAGCAGTACTTC	CASNAGTGRHEQYF	TRBJ2-7	-	TRBD1	TRBV19
TGTGCCAGCAGTGATCGGGACAGCACTAATGAAAAACTGTTTTTT	CASSDRDSTNEKLFF	TRBJ1-4	-	TRBD1	TRBV25-1